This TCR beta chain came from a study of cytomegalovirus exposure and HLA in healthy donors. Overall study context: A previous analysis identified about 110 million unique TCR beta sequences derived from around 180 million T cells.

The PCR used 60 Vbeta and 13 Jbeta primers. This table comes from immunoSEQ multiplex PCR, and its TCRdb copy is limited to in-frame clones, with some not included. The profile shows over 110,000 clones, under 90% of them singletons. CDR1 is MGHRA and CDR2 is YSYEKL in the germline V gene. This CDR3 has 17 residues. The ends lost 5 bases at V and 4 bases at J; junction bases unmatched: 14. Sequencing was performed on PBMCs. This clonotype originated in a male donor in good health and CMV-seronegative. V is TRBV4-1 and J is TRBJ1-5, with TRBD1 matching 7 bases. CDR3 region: CASSFTFPGQKNQPQHF. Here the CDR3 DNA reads TGCGCCAGCAGCTTCACGTTCCCGGGACAGAAAAATCAGCCCCAGCATTTT.